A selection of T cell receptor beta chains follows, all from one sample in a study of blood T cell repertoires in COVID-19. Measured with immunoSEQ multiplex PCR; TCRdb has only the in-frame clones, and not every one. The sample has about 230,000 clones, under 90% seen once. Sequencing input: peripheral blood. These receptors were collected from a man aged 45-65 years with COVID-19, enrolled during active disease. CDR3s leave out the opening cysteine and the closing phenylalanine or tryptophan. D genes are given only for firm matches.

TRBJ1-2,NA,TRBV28,ASSGGGDNYGYT
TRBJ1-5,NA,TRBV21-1,ARPGVWGNQPQH
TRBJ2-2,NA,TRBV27,ASSFFGNTGELF
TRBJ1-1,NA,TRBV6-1,ASSEAYRVMNTEAF
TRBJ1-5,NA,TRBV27,ASSRRGNSNQPQH
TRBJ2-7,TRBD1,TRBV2,ASNRDRGPYEQY
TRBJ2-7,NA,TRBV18,ASSPTSSGGWYEQY
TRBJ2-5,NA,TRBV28,ASTVDSPETQY
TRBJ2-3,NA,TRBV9,ASSPNFPSTDTQY
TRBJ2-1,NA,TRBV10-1,ASSESRGGLNGEQF
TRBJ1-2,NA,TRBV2,ASKRVSYT
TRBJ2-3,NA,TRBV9,ASSVVAASTDTQY
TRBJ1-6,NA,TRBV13,ASSLGVQHNSPLH
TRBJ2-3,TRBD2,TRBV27,ASSNIAGEGTQY
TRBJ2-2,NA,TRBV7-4,ASSQDSTGDTGELF
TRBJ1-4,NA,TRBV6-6,ASSPGPGGYEKLF
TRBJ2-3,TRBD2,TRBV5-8,ASSLTSGGSTQY
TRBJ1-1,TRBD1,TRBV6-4,ASSETLQGRAF
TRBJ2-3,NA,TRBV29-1,SVGGPGRGQADTQY
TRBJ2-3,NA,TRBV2,ASKGSLGTDTQY
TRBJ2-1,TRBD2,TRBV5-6,ASSSGLGLGEQF
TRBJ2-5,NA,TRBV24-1,ATSDLAGGAY
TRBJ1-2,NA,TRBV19,ASSMRSDNYGYT
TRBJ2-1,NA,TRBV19,ASRPGQDLSDEQF
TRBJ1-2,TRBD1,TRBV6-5,ASRTGTGDYGYT
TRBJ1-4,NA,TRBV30,AWSGMEGEKLF
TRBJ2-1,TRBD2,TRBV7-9,ASSLARLAGGINNEQF
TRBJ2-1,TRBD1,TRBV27,ASHTGASSYNEQF
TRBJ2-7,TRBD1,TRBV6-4,ASSVPGTGARNSYEQY
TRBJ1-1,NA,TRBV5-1,ASSFAEGNTEAF
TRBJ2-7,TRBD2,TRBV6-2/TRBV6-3,ASSYGAGVPYEQY
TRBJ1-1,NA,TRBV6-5,ASVRRGGMNTEAF
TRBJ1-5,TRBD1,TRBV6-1,ASSELWTGQQPQH
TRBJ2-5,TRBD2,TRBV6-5,ASSYSGAGGGETQY
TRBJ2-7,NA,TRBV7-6,ASSLQGGEQY
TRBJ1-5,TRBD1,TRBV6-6,ASSYSGTGGGQPQH
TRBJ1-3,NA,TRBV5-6,ASSPRVPGNTIY